This T cell receptor beta chain was documented in a study of patients and donors after allogeneic stem cell transplantation. From the RT-PCR reads, TCRdb called clonotypes with MiXCR, one entry per CDR3 protein. The sample contains more than 150,000 distinct CDR3 sequences, roughly 22% of which appear only once. V gave up 4 bases and J gave up 3 bases; unmatched junction bases: 3. The germline V gene encodes CDR1 SGHDT and CDR2 YYEEEE. The CDR3 is made up of 15 amino acids. This clonotype has more than one count but fewer than ten. The chain couples TRBV5-6 to TRBJ2-1; TRBD2 matches at 11 bases. Sequences were obtained from blood, either unsorted or a sorted T cell fraction (not recorded which). The TCR originated in a human donor who was either an allogeneic HSCT recipient or a stem cell or donor lymphocyte infusion donor (not recorded which). It is not recorded whose cells these are; they may come from a transplant donor. In nucleotides, the CDR3 is TGTGCCAGCAGCCAAACTAGCGGGAGCTACAATGAGCAGTTCTTC. Translation gives CASSQTSGSYNEQFF.